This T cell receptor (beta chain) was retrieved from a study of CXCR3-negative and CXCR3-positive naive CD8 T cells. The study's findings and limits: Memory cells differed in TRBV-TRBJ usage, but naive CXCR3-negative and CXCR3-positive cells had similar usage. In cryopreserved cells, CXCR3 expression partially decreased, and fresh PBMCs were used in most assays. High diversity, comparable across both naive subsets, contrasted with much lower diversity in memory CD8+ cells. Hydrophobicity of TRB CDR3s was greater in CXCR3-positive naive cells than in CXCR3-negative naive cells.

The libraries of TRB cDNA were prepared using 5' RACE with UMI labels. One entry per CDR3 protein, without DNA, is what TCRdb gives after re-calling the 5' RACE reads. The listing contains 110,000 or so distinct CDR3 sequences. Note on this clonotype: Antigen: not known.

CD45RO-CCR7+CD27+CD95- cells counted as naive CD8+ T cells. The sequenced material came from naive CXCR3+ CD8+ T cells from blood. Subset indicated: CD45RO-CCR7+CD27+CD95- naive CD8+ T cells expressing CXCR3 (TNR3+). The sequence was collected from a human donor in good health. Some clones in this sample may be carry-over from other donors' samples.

The CDR3 protein is CASSPLSGQETQYF. V is TRBV19 and J is TRBJ2-5; TCRdb's D call, TRBD1, is unchecked because there is no DNA. The CDR3 extends over 14 amino acids. Germline CDR1 and CDR2: LNHDA and SQIVND (reference sequence).